A single sample gave rise to the 31 T cell receptor beta chains below, sequenced in a study of T cells expressing NK-cell markers (dated by TCRdb to the early 2020s). Libraries were constructed by 5' RACE. Sequenced on an Illumina HiSeq 2000. With the reads reprocessed by TCRdb, a single entry stands for each CDR3 protein sequence and no DNA is reported. Per the sample table, the count is 450,000 to 600,000 distinct CDR3 sequences. The ten most abundant clones make up approximately 4% of the sample. Sequencing was carried out using blood T cells: a sorted CD56 or NKG2C T cell subset, CD4+ or CD8+ T cells, or bulk PBMC T cells (not recorded which). All receptors come from a man between 18 and 35 years old in good health. Donor details come from another sample of the same person, matched by shared clones.

This chain joins TRBV6-5 and TRBJ2-6; the D call of TRBD1 rests on TCRdb alone, since no DNA is present to check it. The CDR3 contains 18 residues. Germline V gene lookup returns CDR1 MNHEY and CDR2 SVGAGI. The CDR3 sequence is CASSYWFGGPGGANVLTF.

The chain has TRBV24-1 and TRBJ2-5; the D gene TCRdb calls, TRBD1, cannot be checked with no DNA. Germline lookup yields CDR1 KGHDR and CDR2 SFDVKD. CDR3 length: 15 amino acids. This chain's CDR3 is CATSVNRDTRETQYF.

The chain has TRBV7-2 and TRBJ2-5. Germline CDR1 and CDR2: SGHTA and FQGNSA. The CDR3 is made up of 14 amino acids. The chain's CDR3 is CASIIPGDQVPQYF. Filled out from reference TRBV7-2 and TRBJ2-5, the complete variable domain reads GAGVSQSPSNKVTEKGKDVELRCDPISGHTALYWYRQSLGQGLEFLIYFQGNSAPDKSGLPSDRFSAERTGGSVSTLTIQRTQQEDSAVYLCASIIPGDQVPQYFGPGTRLLVL.

The CDR3 loop reads CASSEPGLSTDTQYF. The chain joins TRBV5-5 to TRBJ2-3; the TRBD1 assignment by TCRdb is unverifiable without DNA. CDR1 is SGHKS, CDR2 YYEKEE, per germline (reference sequence). CDR3 length: 15 amino acids.

This sequence joins TRBV7-8 and TRBJ2-2; TCRdb indicates TRBD1, and absent DNA this call remains unverified. The CDR3 totals 17 residues. Per the germline V gene, CDR1 is SGHVS and CDR2 is FQNEAQ. This CDR3 reads CASSLRETGLGTGELFF.

The rearrangement links TRBV7-3 to TRBJ2-7. The CDR3 spans 14 residues. Per germline, CDR1 SGHTA and CDR2 FQGTGA. This CDR3 reads CASSLGQASYEQYF.

The chain is built from TRBV18 and TRBJ2-1; TCRdb's D call of TRBD2 is untestable without DNA. Germline assignment: CDR1 KGHSH and CDR2 LQKENI. The CDR3 loop spans 15 amino acids. CDR3 amino acids: CASSPQLAGDNEQFF.

The chain employs TRBV5-1 and TRBJ2-2; TCRdb gives TRBD2 as the D gene, but with no DNA this cannot be confirmed. This CDR3 contains 15 residues. In germline, CDR1 is SGHRS, CDR2 YFSETQ. This CDR3 reads CASSLTVAGTGELFF.

This chain uses TRBV12-3 or TRBV12-4 with TRBJ1-5. The CDR3 is made up of 14 amino acids. The chain's CDR3 is CASSFYQVNQPQHF.

The chain employs TRBV20-1 and TRBJ2-5; TCRdb returns TRBD2, unconfirmable since there is no DNA. There are 14 residues in the CDR3. CDR1 and CDR2 (germline): DFQATT, SNEGSKA (reference sequence). This CDR3 is CSASVVAAQETQYF.

The chain links TRBV18 to TRBJ2-5. Per germline, CDR1 KGHSH and CDR2 LQKENI. This CDR3 has 14 amino acids. The CDR3 here is CASSPFRDQETQYF.

This rearrangement joins TRBV20-1 to TRBJ2-1; TCRdb gives TRBD2 as the D gene, but with no DNA this cannot be confirmed. This CDR3 has 13 amino acids. Germline-derived CDR1 and CDR2 are DFQATT and SNEGSKA (reference sequence). The CDR3 spells CSVTAGVGYEQFF.

The chain uses TRBV7-7 and TRBJ2-1; no DNA is available, so the TRBD2 call from TCRdb remains unchecked. CDR1 and CDR2 (germline): SSHAT, FNYEAQ (reference sequence). The CDR3 extends over 15 amino acids. The CDR3 here is CASSLTSGVASEQFF.

The chain couples TRBV3-1 to TRBJ2-4; TCRdb calls TRBD2, which cannot be checked without DNA. The length of the CDR3 is 15 residues. Per the germline V gene, CDR1 is LGHDT and CDR2 is YNNKEL (reference sequence). The CDR3 region is CASSSSELAKNIQYF.

J is TRBJ2-7 and V is TRBV20-1; the D call from TCRdb, TRBD1, cannot be confirmed without DNA. CDR1 DFQATT and CDR2 SNEGSKA come from the germline V gene (reference sequence). The CDR3 is made up of 17 amino acids. CDR3 protein: CSTEGGHPLMPSYEQYF.

V is TRBV29-1 and J is TRBJ2-3; with no DNA, the TCRdb D assignment of TRBD1 cannot be verified. In germline, CDR1 is SQVTM, CDR2 ANQGSEA. This CDR3 contains 16 residues. The CDR3 sequence: CSVVDGSGVAGGTQYF.

The gene calls are TRBV5-1 and TRBJ2-1; absent DNA, TCRdb's TRBD1 call cannot be checked. CDR1 is SGHRS and CDR2 is YFSETQ in the germline V gene. The CDR3 covers 14 residues. CDR3 protein: CASSPDGQVREQFF.

V gene TRBV24-1 combines with J gene TRBJ2-2; TCRdb's D call of TRBD1 is untestable without DNA. Germline V lookup: CDR1 KGHDR, CDR2 SFDVKD. The CDR3 length is 12 residues. This CDR3 is CATAGETGELFF.

J is TRBJ1-2 and V is TRBV12-3 or TRBV12-4. The CDR3 runs to 14 residues. CDR3 loop: CASSLEGAYYGYTF.

The chain uses TRBV30 and TRBJ2-5; without DNA, the TCRdb call of TRBD2 cannot be checked. There are 13 residues in the CDR3. The V gene's germline CDR1 is GTSNPN and CDR2 SVGIG (reference sequence). CDR3 sequence reads: CAWSVASEEGGYF.

This chain uses TRBV27 with TRBJ2-7; there is no DNA to check the TCRdb D call of TRBD1. Germline V gives CDR1 MNHEY, CDR2 SMNVEV (reference sequence). The CDR3 is made up of 15 amino acids. This chain's CDR3 is CASSPQGYGSYEQYF.

The chain links TRBV5-1 to TRBJ2-3; TCRdb calls TRBD1, which cannot be checked without DNA. This CDR3 contains 17 residues. Germline V gene sequence: CDR1 SGHRS, CDR2 YFSETQ. The CDR3 reads CASSLDPVQGWPDTQYF.

This chain uses TRBV3-1 with TRBJ2-7. This CDR3 has 14 amino acids. Germline values: CDR1 LGHDT, CDR2 YNNKEL (reference sequence). The CDR3 protein is CASSQTEVSYEQYF.

This chain joins TRBV6-6 and TRBJ2-3. This CDR3 has 13 residues. CDR1 is MNHNY and CDR2 is SVGAGI in the germline V gene (reference sequence). The CDR3 is CASSQAGLDTQYF.

The CDR3 protein is CAISEGTTGEQFF. The chain employs TRBV10-3 and TRBJ2-1. The CDR3 runs to 13 residues. Germline lookup yields CDR1 ENHRY and CDR2 SYGVKD.

The gene calls are TRBV7-9 and TRBJ1-5. The CDR3 spans 15 residues. Germline V gene lookup returns CDR1 SEHNR and CDR2 FQNEAQ (reference sequence). This CDR3 reads CASSEGSVRNQPQHF. The variable domain in full, with the rest retrieved from reference TRBV7-9 and TRBJ1-5, is DTGVSQNPRHKITKRGQNVTFRCDPISEHNRLYWYRQTLGQGPEFLTYFQNEAQLEKSRLLSDRFSAERPKGSFSTLEIQRTEQGDSAMYLCASSEGSVRNQPQHFGDGTRLSIL.

This sequence joins TRBV29-1 and TRBJ2-3; the D gene TCRdb calls, TRBD2, cannot be checked with no DNA. This CDR3 spans 15 amino acids. CDR1 is SQVTM and CDR2 is ANQGSEA in the germline V gene. CDR3 loop: CSVEVLAASTDTQYF.

This rearrangement joins TRBV20-1 to TRBJ2-4. The CDR3 sequence is 14 residues long. Germline V gene sequence: CDR1 DFQATT, CDR2 SNEGSKA (reference sequence). The CDR3 here is CSASTPQAKNIQYF.

The V gene is TRBV20-1, the J gene TRBJ2-1; TCRdb's D call of TRBD2 is untestable without DNA. The CDR3 is 14 residues long. Germline CDR1 is DFQATT and CDR2 is SNEGSKA (reference sequence). The CDR3 sequence is CSARVRTSYNEQFF.

The chain's CDR3 is CASSTGGLAGLTDTQYF. V usage is TRBV7-9 and J usage is TRBJ2-3; TCRdb proposes TRBD2, but this gene call is untestable without DNA. CDR3 length: 17 amino acids. Germline CDR1 reads SEHNR; CDR2 reads FQNEAQ (reference sequence).

The chain is built from TRBV7-3 and TRBJ2-2; TCRdb's D gene call, TRBD1, goes unchecked for lack of DNA. Germline V gene lookup returns CDR1 SGHTA and CDR2 FQGTGA. The CDR3 consists of 16 residues. CDR3 residues: CASSLSIGQSTGELFF.